This T cell receptor (beta chain) comes out of a study of cytomegalovirus exposure and HLA in healthy donors. On this clone itself: Antigen unknown.

Study-wide points: A later analysis found TCR association rates differed by HLA locus, highest for DRB1 and lowest for HLA-C. Among CMV-associated TCR beta chains, most appeared HLA-restricted in a later analysis. What was likely a sequencing artifact was a cluster of highly shared sequence variants.

With 60 Vbeta and 13 Jbeta primers, the PCR was carried out. Clones were sequenced by immunoSEQ multiplex PCR, and TCRdb holds only the in-frame ones, with some missing. The data contain some 88,000 clones, 55% to 85% of them singletons. The CDR3 has 13 residues. V lost 2 bases and J 13 bases, leaving 15 bases between the germline ends. In germline, CDR1 is MNHEY, CDR2 SMNVEV (reference sequence). Source material: PBMCs. V is TRBV27 and J is TRBJ2-1; maybe TRBD2 (5 bases). The receptor was isolated from a woman younger than 30 in good health and CMV-seropositive. DNA for the CDR3: TGTGCCAGCAGTTTAGGTACGAGAGGGAATCAGTTCTTC. It encodes CASSLGTRGNQFF.